Below, 22 T cell receptor beta chains from the same sample are listed, as sequenced in a study of shared clonotypes between healthy human individuals. Using immunoSEQ multiplex PCR, the repertoire was profiled, and TCRdb retains in-frame clones only, with some absent. The sample lists about 1.1 million clones; approximately 78% were seen once. Sequenced: memory CD4+ T cells from PBMCs. Subset specified: CD45RA-negative fraction. All receptors come from a man between 18 and 29 years old in good health. Some clones in this sample may be carry-over from other donors' samples.

This clone was observed a handful of times. The chain has TRBV9 and TRBJ1-1, with a tentative D call TRBD1 (6 bases). The germline V gene has CDR1 SGDLS and CDR2 YYNGEE. The CDR3 has 13 amino acids. V shed 1 base and J shed 8 bases, with 12 bases lying between them. The CDR3 loop is CASSVLDSLEAFF. DNA of the CDR3: TGTGCCAGCAGCGTATTGGACAGCCTGGAAGCTTTCTTT. The entire variable domain, with the rest obtained from reference TRBV9 and TRBJ1-1, is as follows: DSGVTQTPKHLITATGQRVTLRCSPRSGDLSVYWYQQSLDQGLQFLIQYYNGEERAKGNILERFSAQQFPDLHSELNLSSLELGDSALYFCASSVLDSLEAFFGQGTRLTVV.

This clone was counted ten times or more. The chain combines TRBV7-2 with TRBJ2-7; 7 bases fit TRBD2. The trim removed 5 bases at V and 0 bases at J, leaving 10 bases unmatched. The CDR3 covers 16 residues. Germline CDR1 is SGHTA and CDR2 is FQGNSA. CDR3 sequence (DNA): TGTGCCAGCAGCCCGGTGGCCCTAGCGGACTCCTACGAGCAGTACTTC. Translation gives CASSPVALADSYEQYF.

The J gene is TRBJ2-2, the V gene TRBV15, with 7 bases that match TRBD1. Unmatched junction bases numbered 11, after V lost 4 bases and J lost 3 bases. This CDR3 has 17 residues. Germline CDR1 and CDR2: LNHNV and YYDKDF (reference sequence). The DNA of the CDR3 is TGTGCCACCAGCAACTCTGACAGGGTCCGTGACACCGGGGAGCTGTTTTTT. As protein: CATSNSDRVRDTGELFF.

This clone was found once. V is TRBV6-6 and J is TRBJ2-1; 7 nucleotides agree with TRBD2. V shed 3 bases, J shed 8 bases, and the junction held 7 bases outside the gene matches. In germline, CDR1 is MNHNY, CDR2 SVGAGI (reference sequence). This CDR3 contains 14 residues. In DNA, the CDR3 is TGTGCCAGCAGTTATAGGCGGGAGATCCATGAGCAGTTCTTC. Protein: CASSYRREIHEQFF.

The V call is TRBV7-6, the J call TRBJ2-1; D possibly corresponds to TRBD1 (5 bases). This CDR3 has 16 residues. Trimming left V 2 bases short and J 0 bases short, with 11 bases between. In germline, CDR1 is SGHVS, CDR2 FNYEAQ. This CDR3 reads CASSLLGTGSYNEQFF. CDR3 DNA: TGTGCCAGCAGCTTATTGGGTACAGGCTCCTACAATGAGCAGTTCTTC.

The rearrangement uses TRBV18 and TRBJ2-2, with 9 bases identical to TRBD2. Germline V lookup: CDR1 KGHSH, CDR2 LQKENI. J was trimmed by 6 bases and V by 2 bases; bases with no gene match: 4. The CDR3 is made up of 15 amino acids. DNA of the CDR3: TGTGCCAGCTCACCAAAAGCGGGAGGACCCGGGGAGCTGTTTTTT. Its translation is CASSPKAGGPGELFF.

As to this clone: Within the sample, other DNA sequences also encode this same CDR3. The V call is TRBV5-1, the J call TRBJ1-2, with D uncertain. There are 13 residues in the CDR3. Per germline, CDR1 SGHRS and CDR2 YFSETQ. Between the trimmed V and J ends, which lost 0 bases and 2 bases, there was a span of 5 bases. CDR3 sequence (DNA): TGCGCCAGCAGCTTGGCGGGGAACTATGGCTACACCTTC. Its protein is CASSLAGNYGYTF.

The V and J genes are TRBV29-1 and TRBJ2-2; D is unresolved. Trimming took off 3 bases at V and 2 bases at J, with 7 bases between the two ends. Looked up from germline, CDR1 is SQVTM and CDR2 is ANQGSEA. This CDR3 has 13 amino acids. CDR3 amino acids: CSVDPDNTGELFF. CDR3 in DNA: TGCAGCGTTGACCCCGACAACACCGGGGAGCTGTTTTTT.

V is TRBV4-1 and J is TRBJ2-1; 11 nucleotides align to TRBD1. V shed 4 bases, J shed 6 bases, and the junction held 5 bases outside the gene matches. This CDR3 is built from 15 residues. CDR1 and CDR2 from the germline V gene are MGHRA and YSYEKL. CDR3: CASSRTGGLGNEQFF. The CDR3 DNA is TGCGCCAGCAGCCGGACAGGGGGCCTTGGCAATGAGCAGTTCTTC.

This clone was detected a few times. This chain uses TRBV29-1 with TRBJ2-2; D is perhaps TRBD1 or TRBD2 (5 bases each). The CDR3 spans 15 residues. Germline loops: CDR1 SQVTM, CDR2 ANQGSEA. V dropped 5 bases and J dropped 0 bases, with 13 bases sitting between them. The DNA for the CDR3 is TGCAGCGTTCGAGGGGCCGTGGCGAACACCGGGGAGCTGTTTTTT. Amino acids: CSVRGAVANTGELFF.

The CDR3 DNA sequence: TGTGCCAGTCGGCGAGGCGGGCCGGCTGGCTACACCTTC. Translating it yields CASRRGGPAGYTF. This chain links TRBV6-5 with TRBJ1-2; D remains ambiguous. CDR3 size: 13 residues. Germline assignment: CDR1 MNHEY and CDR2 SVGAGI. V lost 9 bases, J lost 7 bases, and 18 bases lay in between.

Here the CDR3 reads CASSLGRQLYNEQFF. DNA of the CDR3: TGTGCCAGCAGCTTAGGAAGGCAGCTATACAATGAGCAGTTCTTC. V is TRBV7-3 and J is TRBJ2-1; the D is unclear. CDR1 and CDR2 from the germline V gene are SGHTA and FQGTGA. Trimming left V 2 bases short and J 4 bases short, with 12 bases between. The CDR3 extends over 15 amino acids.

In nucleotides, the CDR3 is TGTGCCAGCAGTGAAGATTGGGCGGGAGGACTCTACAATGAGCAGTTCTTC. This encodes CASSEDWAGGLYNEQFF. The chain joins TRBV2 to TRBJ2-1; 8 bases are a match to TRBD2. Per the germline V gene, CDR1 is SNHLY and CDR2 is FYNNEI. This CDR3 region has 17 residues. The V and J ends lost 1 base and 3 bases, in that order; junction bases with no gene match: 8. Based on the CDR3 plus reference TRBV2 and TRBJ2-1, the full variable domain is EPEVTQTPSHQVTQMGQEVILRCVPISNHLYFYWYRQILGQKVEFLVSFYNNEISEKSEIFDDQFSVERPDGSNFTLKIRSTKLEDSAMYFCASSEDWAGGLYNEQFFGPGTRLTVL.

V and J are TRBV2 and TRBJ2-7; a possible D gene is TRBD1 (5 bases). Trimming stripped 5 bases from V and 3 bases from J, with 11 bases between. The CDR3 has 13 amino acids. Per germline, CDR1 SNHLY and CDR2 FYNNEI. The CDR3 spells CASSSHQGYEQYF. The CDR3 region has the DNA TGTGCCAGCAGTTCCCATCAGGGCTACGAGCAGTACTTC.

This clone was picked up one time. The gene calls are TRBV5-3 and TRBJ2-7; no definite D call. TRBV5-3 is treated as an ORF (open reading frame) with a function not yet certain. This CDR3 contains 15 residues. V lost 0 bases and J lost 2, with 12 bases in between. The CDR3 reads CARSLAGQVPYEQYF. The CDR3 nucleotides read TGTGCCAGAAGCTTGGCAGGCCAAGTCCCCTACGAGCAGTACTTC.

CDR3 DNA sequence: TGTGCCAGCTGGACTAGCGGCACAGATACGCAGTATTTT. It is translated as CASWTSGTDTQYF. The chain links TRBV28 to TRBJ2-3; 9 nucleotides align to TRBD2. Trimming removed 8 bases from V and 1 base from J; junction bases left unmatched: 1. The CDR3 has 13 amino acids. The germline gives CDR1 MDHEN, CDR2 SYDVKM.

This clone was counted a few times. In DNA form, the CDR3 reads TGTGCCAGCGAAGAGACAGGGAGGAGTGAGCAGTACTTC. It specifies CASEETGRSEQYF. This sequence joins TRBV2 and TRBJ2-7, with a weak D call TRBD1 (7 bases). The V gene's germline CDR1 is SNHLY and CDR2 FYNNEI. V lost 8 bases to trimming and J lost 7 bases, with 18 bases between them. The CDR3 has 13 residues.

The rearrangement uses TRBV18 and TRBJ2-2; D call uncertain. V lost 2 bases and J 2 bases, leaving 18 bases between the germline ends. The CDR3 extends over 18 amino acids. Per the germline V gene, CDR1 is KGHSH and CDR2 is LQKENI. The CDR3 DNA sequence: TGTGCCAGCTCACCATGGGGTATGGGCGGCCTAAACACCGGGGAGCTGTTTTTT. Protein product: CASSPWGMGGLNTGELFF. The full variable domain, rest sourced from reference TRBV18 and TRBJ2-2, is NAGVMQNPRHLVRRRGQEARLRCSPMKGHSHVYWYRQLPEEGLKFMVYLQKENIIDESGMPKERFSAEFPKEGPSILRIQQVVRGDSAAYFCASSPWGMGGLNTGELFFGEGSRLTVL.

This clone occurred many times. V is TRBV30 and J is TRBJ2-5; D possibly matches TRBD1 or TRBD2 (5 bases each). The V gene's germline CDR1 is GTSNPN and CDR2 SVGIG (reference sequence). This CDR3 is built from 12 residues. V was cut by 1 base and J by 4 bases, with 7 bases left in between. CDR3 nucleotide sequence: TGTGCCTGGAGTGGGGGGAGAGAGACCCAGTACTTC. This codes for CAWSGGRETQYF.

The J gene is TRBJ1-4, the V gene TRBV28; D is uncertain. Per germline, CDR1 MDHEN and CDR2 SYDVKM. This CDR3 has 15 amino acids. V was pared by 4 bases and J by 4 bases, with 13 bases between. CDR3 nucleotide sequence: TGTGCCAGCAGTTCCCCCCTTGTCCGTAATGAAAAACTGTTTTTT. It translates to CASSSPLVRNEKLFF.

The chain couples TRBV28 to TRBJ1-2, with 9 bases aligning to TRBD1. With V trimmed by 10 bases and J by 7 bases, 7 bases remained unmatched. The CDR3 consists of 12 residues. CDR1 and CDR2 (germline): MDHEN, SYDVKM. The CDR3 reads CAIMDRGGGYTF. The CDR3 DNA sequence: TGTGCCATCATGGACAGGGGAGGTGGCTACACCTTC.

The gene calls are TRBV28 and TRBJ1-5; D is perhaps TRBD1 (6 bases). The CDR3 length is 15 residues. The ends were cut back, 6 bases at V and 3 bases at J, with 15 bases in the middle. Germline lookup yields CDR1 MDHEN and CDR2 SYDVKM. The CDR3 is CASRGAGVLNQPQHF. CDR3 bases: TGTGCCAGCAGGGGGGCGGGGGTCCTCAATCAGCCCCAGCATTTT.